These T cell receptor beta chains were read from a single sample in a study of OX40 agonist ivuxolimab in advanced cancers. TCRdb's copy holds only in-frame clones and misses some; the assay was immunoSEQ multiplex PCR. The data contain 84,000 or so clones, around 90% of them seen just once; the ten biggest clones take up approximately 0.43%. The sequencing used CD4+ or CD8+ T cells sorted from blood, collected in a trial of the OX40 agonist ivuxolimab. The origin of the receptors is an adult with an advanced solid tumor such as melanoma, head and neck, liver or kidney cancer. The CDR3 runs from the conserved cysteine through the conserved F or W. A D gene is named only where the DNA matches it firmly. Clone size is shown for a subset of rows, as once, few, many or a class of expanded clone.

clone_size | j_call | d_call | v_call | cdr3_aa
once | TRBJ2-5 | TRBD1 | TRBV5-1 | CASTYGTGGETQYF
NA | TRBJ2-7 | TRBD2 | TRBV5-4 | CASRRAGGYEQYF
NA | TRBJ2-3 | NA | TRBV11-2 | CASSSPRGGLLADTQYF
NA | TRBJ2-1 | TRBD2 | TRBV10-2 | CASSAHGLAGGQNEQFF
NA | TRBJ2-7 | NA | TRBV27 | CASSRRYREINEQYF
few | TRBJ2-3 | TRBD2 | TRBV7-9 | CASGASGNTDTQYF
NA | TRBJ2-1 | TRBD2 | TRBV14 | CASSQAGGSHNEQFF
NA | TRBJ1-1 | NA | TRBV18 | CASSPTAYTEAFF
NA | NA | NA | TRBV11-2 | CASRFTGNEQYF
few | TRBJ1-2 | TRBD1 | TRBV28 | CASSRTGFGYGYTF
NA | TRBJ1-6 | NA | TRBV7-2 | CASSPEPSSPLHF
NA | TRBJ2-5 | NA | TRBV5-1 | CVSRRQQETQYF
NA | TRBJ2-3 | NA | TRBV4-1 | CASSQVVLGESSTDTQYF
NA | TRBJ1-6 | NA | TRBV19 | CASRGGGIASPLHF
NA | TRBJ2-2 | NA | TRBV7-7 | CASSSRSGGRVSDTGELFF
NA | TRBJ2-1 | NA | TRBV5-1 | CASSVESEQFF
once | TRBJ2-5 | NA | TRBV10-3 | CAISDSTRVRETQYF
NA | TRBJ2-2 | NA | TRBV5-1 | CASSLDGVRTTGELFF
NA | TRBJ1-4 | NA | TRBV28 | CASSESGVGEKLFF
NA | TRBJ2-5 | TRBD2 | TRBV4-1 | CASSNTSGGRKTQYF
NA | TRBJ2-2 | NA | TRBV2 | CASRRENTGELFF
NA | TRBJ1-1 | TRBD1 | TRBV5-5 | CASSWTGETEAFF
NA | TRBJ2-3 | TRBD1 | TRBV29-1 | CSARETGEIDTQYF
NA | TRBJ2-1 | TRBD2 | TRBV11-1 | CASSLPAGGQFF
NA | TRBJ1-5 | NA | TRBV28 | CASRRGRGQPQHF
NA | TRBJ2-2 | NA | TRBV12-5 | CASGLWGELFF
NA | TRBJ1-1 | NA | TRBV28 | CASSVMTEAFF
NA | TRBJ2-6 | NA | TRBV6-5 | CASSPSRGANVLTF
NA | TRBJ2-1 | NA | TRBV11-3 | CASSLRNDPGQFF
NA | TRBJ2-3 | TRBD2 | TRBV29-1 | CSVSPTSGGWDTQYF
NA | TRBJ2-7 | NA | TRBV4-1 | CASSPGPVGSYEQYF
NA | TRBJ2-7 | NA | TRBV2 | CASSPSGYEQYF
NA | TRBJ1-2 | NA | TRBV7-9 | CASTWEGSQGGYTF
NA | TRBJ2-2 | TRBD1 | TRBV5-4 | CASSLTGGHTGELFF
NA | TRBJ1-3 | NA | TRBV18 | CASSPPKGSGNTIYF
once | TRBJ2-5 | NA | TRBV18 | CASSPGGPSETQYF
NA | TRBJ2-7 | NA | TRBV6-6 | CATRSYHYEQYF
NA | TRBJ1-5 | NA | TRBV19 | CASSLPLGPGQPQHF